The 4 T cell receptor beta chains in this list originate from one sample, sequenced in a study of shared clonotypes between healthy human individuals. Generated by immunoSEQ multiplex PCR, the TCRdb table keeps only in-frame clones and is missing some. The sample holds a few hundred thousand clones; 60% to 80% are singletons and the top ten take 12%. Sequencing was carried out using PBMCs. All receptors derive from a middle-aged woman in good health. Some clones in this sample may be carry-over from other donors' samples.

In its sample, this clone was seen once. V gene TRBV7-2 combines with J gene TRBJ2-2, with D possibly being TRBD2 (5 bases). Germline V gene data show CDR1 as SGHTA and CDR2 as FQGNSA. The CDR3 sequence is 16 residues long. Trimming took off 5 bases at V and 2 bases at J, with 15 bases between the two ends. The CDR3 nucleotides are TGTGCCAGCAGCGCAAGGCCGGGGTCCAACACCGGGGAGCTGTTTTTT. It codes for CASSARPGSNTGELFF. Using reference TRBV7-2 and TRBJ2-2 for the parts outside the CDR3, the full variable domain is GAGVSQSPSNKVTEKGKDVELRCDPISGHTALYWYRQSLGQGLEFLIYFQGNSAPDKSGLPSDRFSAERTGGSVSTLTIQRTQQEDSAVYLCASSARPGSNTGELFFGEGSRLTVL.

V gene TRBV2 combines with J gene TRBJ1-1; no firm D call. The CDR3 loop spans 13 amino acids. The V gene's germline CDR1 is SNHLY and CDR2 FYNNEI. Trimming stripped 8 bases from V and 0 bases from J, with 10 bases between. The chain's CDR3 is CASYVDLNTEAFF. The DNA of the CDR3 is TGTGCCAGCTATGTAGACCTGAACACTGAAGCTTTCTTT. The full variable domain, with the rest looked up from reference TRBV2 and TRBJ1-1, is EPEVTQTPSHQVTQMGQEVILRCVPISNHLYFYWYRQILGQKVEFLVSFYNNEISEKSEIFDDQFSVERPDGSNFTLKIRSTKLEDSAMYFCASYVDLNTEAFFGQGTRLTVV.

The chain uses TRBV5-4 and TRBJ2-2, with a tentative D call TRBD2 (6 bases). Germline V gives CDR1 SGHNT, CDR2 YYREEE (reference sequence). This CDR3 is built from 16 residues. Between the trimmed V and J ends, which lost 6 bases and 2 bases, there was a span of 17 bases. CDR3: CASTSGGGVNTGELFF. The CDR3 region has the DNA TGTGCCAGCACCTCTGGGGGAGGTGTAAACACCGGGGAGCTGTTTTTT.

Details on this clone: This sample also contains other DNA sequences that code for the same CDR3. This chain joins TRBV9 and TRBJ2-7; 7 bases are a match to TRBD2. Per the germline V gene, CDR1 is SGDLS and CDR2 is YYNGEE. The CDR3 runs to 14 residues. With 4 bases clipped from V and 2 bases from J, the junction kept 6 bases outside the gene matches. The CDR3 is CASSPGLAAYEQYF. The DNA of the CDR3 is TGTGCCAGCAGCCCGGGTCTAGCGGCCTACGAGCAGTACTTC.